These 28 T cell receptor beta chains originate from one sample sequenced in a study of blood T cell repertoires in COVID-19. Profiling relied on immunoSEQ multiplex PCR, and the TCRdb table lists in-frame clones only, not all of them. The table includes about 120,000 clones, about 90% detected once. Source material: peripheral blood. These receptors all stem from a woman aged 45-65 years with active or convalescent COVID-19.

V and J are TRBV6-5 and TRBJ1-2; D remains ambiguous. Germline loops: CDR1 MNHEY, CDR2 SVGAGI. Trimming removed 4 bases at V and 6 bases at J, with 18 bases between. The CDR3 extends over 15 amino acids. The CDR3 DNA sequence: TGTGCCAGCAGTTCGCCGTCTGGAGACTTTAATGGCTACACCTTC. It translates to CASSSPSGDFNGYTF.

The gene calls are TRBV9 and TRBJ1-6, with TRBD1 identical over 9 bases. The V gene's germline CDR1 is SGDLS and CDR2 YYNGEE. This CDR3 contains 15 residues. With 2 bases clipped from V and 7 bases from J, the junction kept 4 bases outside the gene matches. Written as DNA, the CDR3 is TGTGCCAGCAGCGTCTCAGGACAGGGGAATTCACCCCTCCACTTT. This gives the protein CASSVSGQGNSPLHF.

The V and J genes are TRBV7-2 and TRBJ2-6; the match to TRBD1 covers 7 bases. This CDR3 has 15 amino acids. V lost 5 bases, J lost 2 bases, and 3 bases stayed unmatched. In germline, CDR1 is SGHTA, CDR2 FQGNSA. CDR3 bases: TGTGCCAGCAGCCTCGACAGGGCTGGGGCCAACGTCCTGACTTTC. Amino acid sequence: CASSLDRAGANVLTF.

This chain joins TRBV9 and TRBJ1-3; D may be TRBD1 (6 bases). The V gene's germline CDR1 is SGDLS and CDR2 YYNGEE. Trimming pared 4 bases from V and 1 base from J, leaving 21 bases between. The CDR3 covers 18 residues. CDR3 nucleotide sequence: TGTGCCAGCAGCCCTAAGAAAATTGGGGGCGCGTCTGGAAACACCATATATTTT. It specifies CASSPKKIGGASGNTIYF.

The V gene is TRBV11-2, the J gene TRBJ2-7; D possibly corresponds to TRBD2 (5 bases). V lost 2 bases, J lost 3 bases, and 8 bases lay in between. Germline loops: CDR1 SGHAT, CDR2 FQNNGV. CDR3 length: 13 residues. CDR3 in amino acids: CASSLRENYEQYF. In DNA form, the CDR3 reads TGTGCCAGCAGCTTACGGGAAAACTACGAGCAGTACTTC.

This chain links TRBV5-6 with TRBJ2-5, with 11 bases identical to TRBD1. There are 16 residues in the CDR3. Per germline, CDR1 SGHDT and CDR2 YYEEEE. Trimming removed 5 bases from V and 5 bases from J; junction bases left unmatched: 11. The CDR3 coding sequence is TGTGCCAGCAGTCTTCTGGGGACAGGGGGAGAGGAGACCCAGTACTTC. As protein: CASSLLGTGGEETQYF.

The chain uses TRBV16 and TRBJ2-1, with D possibly being TRBD2 (5 bases). Germline V gives CDR1 KGHSY, CDR2 FQNENV. The CDR3 totals 15 residues. Deletions cut 2 bases from V and 6 bases from J, with 14 bases between. This CDR3 is CASSQTLESSNEQFF. CDR3 in DNA: TGTGCCAGCAGCCAAACACTAGAATCAAGCAATGAGCAGTTCTTC.

The gene calls are TRBV9 and TRBJ2-2; 8 positions agree with TRBD2. The CDR3 spans 18 residues. In germline, CDR1 is SGDLS, CDR2 YYNGEE. J lost 5 bases, V lost 3 bases, and 15 bases had no gene match. CDR3 region: CASSAPSGGLVDTGELFF. The CDR3 DNA reads TGTGCCAGCAGCGCCCCGTCTGGGGGACTAGTAGATACCGGGGAGCTGTTTTTT.

This chain joins TRBV19 and TRBJ1-2; 8 bases fit TRBD1. The CDR3 has 12 residues. Germline assignment: CDR1 LNHDA and CDR2 SQIVND (reference sequence). Trimming at V came to 8 bases and at J to 4 bases, leaving 3 bases not matched to a gene. The CDR3 coding sequence is TGTGCCAGTCGGGACAGGTTCTATGGCTACACCTTC. This translates into CASRDRFYGYTF.

The CDR3: CASSLGGEGADTQYF. CDR3 sequence (DNA): TGCGCCAGCAGCTTGGGCGGGGAGGGTGCAGATACGCAGTATTTT. The chain links TRBV5-1 to TRBJ2-3; 7 nucleotides agree with TRBD2. The CDR3 spans 15 residues. The germline V gene has CDR1 SGHRS and CDR2 YFSETQ. The ends lost 0 bases at V and 4 bases at J; junction bases unmatched: 5.

V gene TRBV14 combines with J gene TRBJ2-7, with 11 nucleotides matching TRBD2. Trimming cost V 4 bases and J 3 bases; bases outside gene matches: 8. This CDR3 spans 16 amino acids. In germline, CDR1 is SGHDN, CDR2 FVKESK. CDR3: CASSRHGLAGFYEQYF. In DNA, the CDR3 is TGTGCCAGCAGCCGTCACGGACTAGCGGGTTTCTACGAGCAGTACTTC.

This clone was recorded only once. This chain connects TRBV29-1 to TRBJ2-5, with D perhaps TRBD1 (5 bases). There are 13 residues in the CDR3. Trimming shortened V by 5 bases and J by 2 bases, and 12 bases separated the two germline ends. Germline CDR1 and CDR2: SQVTM and ANQGSEA. The CDR3 sequence is CSVSDTIQETQYF. CDR3 sequence (DNA): TGCAGCGTTTCGGACACAATTCAAGAGACCCAGTACTTC.

This chain links TRBV29-1 with TRBJ1-5; TRBD1 aligns across 7 bases. Germline V gene sequence: CDR1 SQVTM, CDR2 ANQGSEA. This CDR3 is built from 12 residues. Trimming took 7 bases from V and 4 from J; bases not matched to a gene: 4. CDR3 bases: TGCAGCGCCCGGGACAGTAATCAGCCCCAGCATTTT. Translated: CSARDSNQPQHF.

The genes are TRBV6-2 or TRBV6-3 and TRBJ2-7; tentative D call: TRBD2 (5 bases). V was shortened by 3 bases and J by 4 bases, with 10 bases between the two germline ends. Germline CDR1 is MNHEY and CDR2 is SVGEGT. CDR3 length equals 13 residues. The CDR3 DNA reads TGTGCCAGCAGTTATGGTAGCGTTTACGAGCAGTACTTC. Translation gives CASSYGSVYEQYF.

V gene TRBV28 combines with J gene TRBJ2-2, with 8 bases matching TRBD2. With 7 bases clipped from V and 5 bases from J, the junction kept 9 bases outside the gene matches. This CDR3 has 15 amino acids. Germline CDR1 is MDHEN and CDR2 is SYDVKM. In DNA form, the CDR3 reads TGTGCCAGCACCCAGGGCGGGGGGAGGACCGGGGAGCTGTTTTTT. Protein: CASTQGGGRTGELFF.

This sequence joins TRBV18 and TRBJ2-3, with 12 bases identical to TRBD2. V lost 2 bases to trimming and J lost 2 bases; unmatched junction nucleotides: 2. The CDR3 has 16 residues. Germline values: CDR1 KGHSH, CDR2 LQKENI. CDR3 sequence reads: CASSPRTSGNTDTQYF. CDR3 coding DNA: TGTGCCAGCTCACCAAGGACTAGCGGGAACACAGATACGCAGTATTTT.

The genes are TRBV9 and TRBJ2-1, with TRBD2 matching over 9 bases. The CDR3 is 16 residues long. J was trimmed by 4 bases and V by 6 bases; bases with no gene match: 11. CDR1 SGDLS and CDR2 YYNGEE come from the germline V gene. In nucleotides, the CDR3 is TGTGCCAGCACCACCAAGGAAGCGGGAGGTTACAATGAGCAGTTCTTC. Its translation: CASTTKEAGGYNEQFF.

The V call is TRBV11-2, the J call TRBJ2-3, with 7 bases that match TRBD1. Germline assignment: CDR1 SGHAT and CDR2 FQNNGV. This CDR3 contains 17 residues. V trimming: 6 bases; J trimming: 0 bases; junction bases outside the gene matches: 12. CDR3 loop: CASRRTRETGSTDTQYF. The CDR3 DNA reads TGTGCCAGCAGACGAACCAGGGAGACAGGGAGCACAGATACGCAGTATTTT. Full variable domain (remainder filled in from reference TRBV11-2 and TRBJ2-3): EAGVAQSPRYKIIEKRQSVAFWCNPISGHATLYWYQQILGQGPKLLIQFQNNGVVDDSQLPKDRFSAERLKGVDSTLKIQPAKLEDSAVYLCASRRTRETGSTDTQYFGPGTRLTVL.

J is TRBJ2-2 and V is TRBV7-3; the match to TRBD2 covers 8 bases. Germline trimming cut 4 bases from V and 4 bases from J; bases unmatched to any gene: 5. CDR1 SGHTA and CDR2 FQGTGA come from the germline V gene. This CDR3 has 15 amino acids. CDR3 coding DNA: TGTGCCAGCAGCTCCCGGGGGGGAGGCACCGGGGAGCTGTTTTTT. Amino acid sequence: CASSSRGGGTGELFF. The full variable domain, with the rest looked up from reference TRBV7-3 and TRBJ2-2, is GAGVSQTPSNKVTEKGKYVELRCDPISGHTALYWYRQSLGQGPEFLIYFQGTGAADDSGLPNDRFFAVRPEGSVSTLKIQRTERGDSAVYLCASSSRGGGTGELFFGEGSRLTVL.

DNA of the CDR3: TGTGCCAGCTCACGGAAGGGGGCCAGCAGCAATCAGCCCCAGCATTTT. Its protein product is CASSRKGASSNQPQHF. The chain uses TRBV18 and TRBJ1-5, with 7 positions matching TRBD1. The germline V gene encodes CDR1 KGHSH and CDR2 LQKENI. Germline trimming cut 4 bases from V and 1 base from J; bases unmatched to any gene: 7. The CDR3 totals 16 residues.

The gene calls are TRBV28 and TRBJ1-2; weak D call: TRBD1 (5 bases). Germline assignment: CDR1 MDHEN and CDR2 SYDVKM. The CDR3 is made up of 12 amino acids. The V gene lost 4 bases and the J gene lost 6 bases, with 9 bases spanning the gap. This CDR3 reads CASSSGGDGYTF. CDR3 nucleotide sequence: TGTGCCAGCAGTTCGGGGGGTGATGGCTACACCTTC.

This chain connects TRBV6-5 to TRBJ1-3; the match to TRBD1 covers 10 bases. This CDR3 comprises 15 residues. J lost 8 bases, V lost 4 bases, and 8 bases had no gene match. In germline, CDR1 is MNHEY, CDR2 SVGAGI. The CDR3 loop is CASSFSGQGGYTIYF. The CDR3 bases are TGTGCCAGCAGTTTCTCAGGACAGGGGGGCTACACCATATATTTT.

The chain combines TRBV5-1 with TRBJ1-2; D is possibly TRBD1 (6 bases). In germline, CDR1 is SGHRS, CDR2 YFSETQ. The CDR3 extends over 13 amino acids. V lost 4 bases to trimming and J lost 3 bases, with 10 bases between them. CDR3 sequence (DNA): TGCGCCAGCAGCCCTGGACAGTACTATGGCTACACCTTC. The encoded protein is CASSPGQYYGYTF.

V and J are TRBV28 and TRBJ1-4; D may be TRBD1 (6 bases). The CDR3 has 16 residues. CDR1 is MDHEN and CDR2 is SYDVKM in the germline V gene. V was cut by 5 bases and J by 6 bases, with 19 bases left in between. The CDR3 here is CASSPLRGGLDEKLFF. In DNA form, the CDR3 reads TGTGCCAGCAGTCCTTTAAGGGGGGGGCTAGATGAAAAACTGTTTTTT. The variable domain in full, completed from reference TRBV28 and TRBJ1-4, reads DVKVTQSSRYLVKRTGEKVFLECVQDMDHENMFWYRQDPGLGLRLIYFSYDVKMKEKGDIPEGYSVSREKKERFSLILESASTNQTSMYLCASSPLRGGLDEKLFFGSGTQLSVL.

V usage is TRBV11-2 and J usage is TRBJ1-5; D ambiguous. V was cut by 1 base and J by 0 bases, with 10 bases left in between. CDR1 SGHAT and CDR2 FQNNGV come from the germline V gene. The CDR3 is 16 residues long. This CDR3 reads CASSLVRGYSNQPQHF. In DNA form, the CDR3 reads TGTGCCAGCAGCTTAGTTCGCGGGTATAGCAATCAGCCCCAGCATTTT.

V usage is TRBV30 and J usage is TRBJ1-2; the match to TRBD1 covers 7 bases. Unmatched junction bases numbered 7, after V lost 4 bases and J lost 2 bases. The CDR3 runs to 14 residues. CDR1 and CDR2 (germline): GTSNPN, SVGIG (reference sequence). This chain's CDR3 is CAWNGQGGNYGYTF. In nucleotides, the CDR3 is TGTGCCTGGAACGGCCAGGGGGGAAACTATGGCTACACCTTC.

CDR3 sequence (DNA): TGTGCCAGCAGCCTGGACAGGGCGTCTGGCAATGAGCAGTTCTTC. It codes for CASSLDRASGNEQFF. The chain recombines TRBV2 with TRBJ2-1, with 8 bases fitting TRBD1. The trim removed 6 bases at V and 6 bases at J, leaving 10 bases unmatched. This CDR3 region has 15 residues. Germline V gene lookup returns CDR1 SNHLY and CDR2 FYNNEI.

The V gene is TRBV18, the J gene TRBJ1-6, with 7 bases matching TRBD1. The germline gives CDR1 KGHSH, CDR2 LQKENI. J gave up 5 bases and V 4 bases, and 2 bases lay outside the gene matches. CDR3 length equals 14 residues. Here the CDR3 reads CASSQTGNNSPLHF. The CDR3 DNA sequence: TGTGCCAGCTCACAGACAGGGAATAATTCACCCCTCCACTTT.